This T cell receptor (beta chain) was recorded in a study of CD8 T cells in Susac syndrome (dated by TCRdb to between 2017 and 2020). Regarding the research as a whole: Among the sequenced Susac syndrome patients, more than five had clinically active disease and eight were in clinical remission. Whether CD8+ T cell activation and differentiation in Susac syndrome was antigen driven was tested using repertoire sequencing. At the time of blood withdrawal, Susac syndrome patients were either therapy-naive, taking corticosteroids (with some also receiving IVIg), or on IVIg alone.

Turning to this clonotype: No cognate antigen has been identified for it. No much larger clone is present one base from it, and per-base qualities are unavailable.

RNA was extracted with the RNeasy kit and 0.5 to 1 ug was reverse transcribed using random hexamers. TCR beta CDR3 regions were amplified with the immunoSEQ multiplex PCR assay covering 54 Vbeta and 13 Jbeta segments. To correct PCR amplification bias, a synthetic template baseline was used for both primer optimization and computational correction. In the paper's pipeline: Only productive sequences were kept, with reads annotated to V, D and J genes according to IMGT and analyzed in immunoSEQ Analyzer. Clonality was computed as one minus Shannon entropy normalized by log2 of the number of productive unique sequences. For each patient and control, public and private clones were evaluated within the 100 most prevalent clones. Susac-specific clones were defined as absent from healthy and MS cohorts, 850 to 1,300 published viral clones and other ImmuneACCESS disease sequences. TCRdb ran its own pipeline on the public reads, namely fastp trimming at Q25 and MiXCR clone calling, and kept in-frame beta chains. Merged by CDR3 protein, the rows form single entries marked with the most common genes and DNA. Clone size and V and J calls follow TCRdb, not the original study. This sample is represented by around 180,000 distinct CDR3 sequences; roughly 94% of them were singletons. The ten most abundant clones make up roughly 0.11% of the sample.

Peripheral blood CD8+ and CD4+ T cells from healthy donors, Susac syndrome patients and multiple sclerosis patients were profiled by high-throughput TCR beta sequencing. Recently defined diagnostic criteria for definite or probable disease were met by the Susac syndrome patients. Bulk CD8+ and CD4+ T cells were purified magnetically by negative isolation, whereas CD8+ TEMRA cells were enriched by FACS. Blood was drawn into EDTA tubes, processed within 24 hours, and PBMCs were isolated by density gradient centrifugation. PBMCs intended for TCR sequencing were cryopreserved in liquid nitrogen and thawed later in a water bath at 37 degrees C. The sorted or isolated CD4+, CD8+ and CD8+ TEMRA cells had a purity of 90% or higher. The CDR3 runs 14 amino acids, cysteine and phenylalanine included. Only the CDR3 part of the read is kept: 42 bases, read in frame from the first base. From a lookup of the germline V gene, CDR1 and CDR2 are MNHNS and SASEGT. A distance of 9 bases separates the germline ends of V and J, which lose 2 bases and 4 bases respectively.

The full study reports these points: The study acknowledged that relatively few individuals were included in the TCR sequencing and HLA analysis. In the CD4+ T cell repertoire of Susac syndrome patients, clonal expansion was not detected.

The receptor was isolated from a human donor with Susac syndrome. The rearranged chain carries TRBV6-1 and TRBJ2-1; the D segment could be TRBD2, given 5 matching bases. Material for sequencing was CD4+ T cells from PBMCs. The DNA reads TGTGCCAGCAGTGAAAGGCGGGCGTACAATGAGCAGTTCTTC. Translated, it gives CASSERRAYNEQFF.